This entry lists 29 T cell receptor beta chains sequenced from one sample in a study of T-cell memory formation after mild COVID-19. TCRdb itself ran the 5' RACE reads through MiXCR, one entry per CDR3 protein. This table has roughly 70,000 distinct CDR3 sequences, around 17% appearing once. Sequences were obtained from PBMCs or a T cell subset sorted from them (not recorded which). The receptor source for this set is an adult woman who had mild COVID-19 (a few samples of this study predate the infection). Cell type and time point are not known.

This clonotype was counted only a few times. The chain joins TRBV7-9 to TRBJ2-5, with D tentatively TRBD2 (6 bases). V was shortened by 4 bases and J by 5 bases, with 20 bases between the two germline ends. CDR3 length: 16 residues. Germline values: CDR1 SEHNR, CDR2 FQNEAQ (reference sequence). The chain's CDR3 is CASSSSFFRETETQYF. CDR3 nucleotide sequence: TGTGCCAGCAGCTCCTCATTCTTCCGGGAGACGGAGACCCAGTACTTC.

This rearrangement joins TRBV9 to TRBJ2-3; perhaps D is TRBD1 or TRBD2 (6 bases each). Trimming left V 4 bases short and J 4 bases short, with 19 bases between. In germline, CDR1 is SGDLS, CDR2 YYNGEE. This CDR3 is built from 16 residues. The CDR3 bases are TGTGCCAGCAGCCCTCTCTTCGGGGGCGGGGCAGATACGCAGTATTTT. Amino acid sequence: CASSPLFGGGADTQYF.

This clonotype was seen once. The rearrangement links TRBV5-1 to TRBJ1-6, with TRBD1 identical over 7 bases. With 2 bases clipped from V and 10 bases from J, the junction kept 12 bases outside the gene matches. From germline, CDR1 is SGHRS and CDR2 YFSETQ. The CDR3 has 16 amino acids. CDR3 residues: CASSLGWAGGASPLHF. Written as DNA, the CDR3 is TGCGCCAGCAGCTTAGGATGGGCAGGGGGTGCCTCACCCCTCCACTTT.

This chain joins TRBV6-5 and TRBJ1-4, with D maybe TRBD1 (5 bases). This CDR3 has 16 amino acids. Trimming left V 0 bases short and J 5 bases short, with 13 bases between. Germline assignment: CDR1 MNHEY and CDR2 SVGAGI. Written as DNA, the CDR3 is TGTGCCAGCAGTTACTCGATGGGGGAGGAAAATGAAAAACTGTTTTTT. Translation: CASSYSMGEENEKLFF.

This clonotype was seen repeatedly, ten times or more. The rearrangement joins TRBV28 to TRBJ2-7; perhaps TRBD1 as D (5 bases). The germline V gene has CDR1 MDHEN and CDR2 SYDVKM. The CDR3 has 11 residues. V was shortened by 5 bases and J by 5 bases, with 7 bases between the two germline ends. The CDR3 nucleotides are TGTGCCAGCAGTCCCAGGGACGAGCAGTACTTC. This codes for CASSPRDEQYF.

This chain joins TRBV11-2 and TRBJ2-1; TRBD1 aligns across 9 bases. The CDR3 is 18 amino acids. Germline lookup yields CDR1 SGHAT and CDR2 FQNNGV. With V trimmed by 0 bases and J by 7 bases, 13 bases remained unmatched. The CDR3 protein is CASSLEPGTGFGVNEQFF. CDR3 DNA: TGTGCCAGCAGCTTAGAGCCGGGGACAGGGTTCGGCGTGAATGAGCAGTTCTTC.

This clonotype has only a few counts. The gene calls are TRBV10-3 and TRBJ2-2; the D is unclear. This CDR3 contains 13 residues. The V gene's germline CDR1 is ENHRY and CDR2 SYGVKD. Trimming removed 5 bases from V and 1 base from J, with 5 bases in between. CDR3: CAISLGNTGELFF. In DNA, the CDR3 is TGTGCCATCAGTCTGGGGAACACCGGGGAGCTGTTTTTT.

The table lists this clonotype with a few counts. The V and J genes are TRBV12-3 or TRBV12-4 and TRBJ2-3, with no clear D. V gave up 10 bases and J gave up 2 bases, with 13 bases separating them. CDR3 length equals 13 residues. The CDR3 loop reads CATLGLDTDTQYF. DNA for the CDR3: TGTGCCACCCTAGGGCTTGACACAGATACGCAGTATTTT.

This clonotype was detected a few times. Here the CDR3 DNA reads TGTGCCAGCAGCTTAGTTGCGGGAGAGAGAACAGATACGCAGTATTTT. It yields the protein CASSLVAGERTDTQYF. The chain is built from TRBV7-9 and TRBJ2-3; TRBD2 matches at 7 bases. CDR1 and CDR2 (germline): SEHNR, FQNEAQ (reference sequence). CDR3 length equals 16 residues. V shed 1 base, J shed 3 bases, and the junction held 7 bases outside the gene matches.

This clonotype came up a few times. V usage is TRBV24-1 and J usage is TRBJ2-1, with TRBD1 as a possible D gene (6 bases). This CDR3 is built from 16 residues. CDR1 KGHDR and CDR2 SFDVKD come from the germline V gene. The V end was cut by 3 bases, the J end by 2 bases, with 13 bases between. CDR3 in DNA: TGTGCCACCAGTGATCCGGGACACGACGCCTACAATGAGCAGTTCTTC. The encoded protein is CATSDPGHDAYNEQFF.

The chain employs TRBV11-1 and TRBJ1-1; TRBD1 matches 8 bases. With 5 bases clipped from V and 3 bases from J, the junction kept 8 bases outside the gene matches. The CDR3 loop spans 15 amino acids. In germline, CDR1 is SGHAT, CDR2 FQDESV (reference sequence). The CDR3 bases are TGTGCCAGCAGCCCCCGGACAGGGACGGACACTGAAGCTTTCTTT. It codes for CASSPRTGTDTEAFF.

The CDR3 sequence: CASSSPGQGHYEQYF. CDR3 DNA sequence: TGTGCCAGCAGTTCGCCGGGACAGGGGCACTACGAGCAGTACTTC. The rearrangement joins TRBV6-2 or TRBV6-3 to TRBJ2-7, with 10 bases lining up with TRBD1. CDR3 length equals 15 residues. J gave up 3 bases and V 4 bases, and 6 bases lay outside the gene matches. Germline values: CDR1 MNHEY, CDR2 SVGEGT.

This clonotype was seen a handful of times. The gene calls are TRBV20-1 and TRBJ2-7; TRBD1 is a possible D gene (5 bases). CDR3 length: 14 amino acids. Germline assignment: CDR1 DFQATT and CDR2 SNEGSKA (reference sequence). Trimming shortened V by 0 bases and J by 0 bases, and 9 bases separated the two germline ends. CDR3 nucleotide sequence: TGCAGTGCTAGAGAGGCAGGGCCCTCCTACGAGCAGTACTTC. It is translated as CSAREAGPSYEQYF.

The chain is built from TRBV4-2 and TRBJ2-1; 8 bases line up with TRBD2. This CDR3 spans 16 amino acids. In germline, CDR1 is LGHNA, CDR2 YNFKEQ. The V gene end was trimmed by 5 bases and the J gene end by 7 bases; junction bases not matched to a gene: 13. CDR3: CASSDPTSGRGNEQFF. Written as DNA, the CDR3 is TGTGCCAGCAGCGACCCCACGAGCGGGAGAGGTAATGAGCAGTTCTTC.

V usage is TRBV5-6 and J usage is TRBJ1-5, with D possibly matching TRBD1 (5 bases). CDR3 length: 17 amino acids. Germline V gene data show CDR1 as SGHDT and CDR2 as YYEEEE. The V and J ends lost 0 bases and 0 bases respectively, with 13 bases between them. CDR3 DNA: TGTGCCAGCAGCTTGGCCACGGGGACTGATAGCAATCAGCCCCAGCATTTT. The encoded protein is CASSLATGTDSNQPQHF.

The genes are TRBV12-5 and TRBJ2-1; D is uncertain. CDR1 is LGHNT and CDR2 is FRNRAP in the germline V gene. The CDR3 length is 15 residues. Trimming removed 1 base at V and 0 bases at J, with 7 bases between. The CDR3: CASGLDWASYNEQFF. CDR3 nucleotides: TGTGCTAGTGGTTTGGACTGGGCCTCCTACAATGAGCAGTTCTTC.

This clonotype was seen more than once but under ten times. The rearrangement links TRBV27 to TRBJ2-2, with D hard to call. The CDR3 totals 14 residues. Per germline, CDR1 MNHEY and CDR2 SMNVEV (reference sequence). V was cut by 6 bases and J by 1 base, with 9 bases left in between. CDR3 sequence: CASSPPENTGELFF. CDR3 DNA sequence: TGTGCCAGCAGCCCCCCCGAGAACACCGGGGAGCTGTTTTTT.

The CDR3 DNA reads TGTGCCAGCAGCCGGGGGACTAGCGGGAGGGGAGTGAATGAGCAGTTCTTC. This translates into CASSRGTSGRGVNEQFF. This chain joins TRBV11-2 and TRBJ2-1, with 16 nucleotides matching TRBD2. This CDR3 spans 17 amino acids. Losses at the gene ends were 5 bases for V and 7 bases for J; bases not matched to a gene: 8. Germline V CDR1 and CDR2: SGHAT, FQNNGV.

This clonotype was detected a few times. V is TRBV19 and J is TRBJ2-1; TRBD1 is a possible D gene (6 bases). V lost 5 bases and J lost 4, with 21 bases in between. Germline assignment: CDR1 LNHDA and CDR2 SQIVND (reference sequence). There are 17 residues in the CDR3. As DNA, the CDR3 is TGTGCCAGTAGTGTACTCATACAGGGAGCGTCGTACAATGAGCAGTTCTTC. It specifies CASSVLIQGASYNEQFF.

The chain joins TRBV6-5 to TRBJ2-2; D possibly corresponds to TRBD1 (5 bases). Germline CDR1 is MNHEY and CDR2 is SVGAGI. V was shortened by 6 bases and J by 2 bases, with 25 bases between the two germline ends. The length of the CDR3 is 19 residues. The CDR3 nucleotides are TGTGCCAGCAGCTTCGCACAGGTTCTTGGCTGGGATAACACCGGGGAGCTGTTTTTT. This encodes CASSFAQVLGWDNTGELFF.

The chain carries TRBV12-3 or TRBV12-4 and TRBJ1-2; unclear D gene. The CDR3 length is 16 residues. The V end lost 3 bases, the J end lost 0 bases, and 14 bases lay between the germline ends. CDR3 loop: CASSFEIDGTNYGYTF. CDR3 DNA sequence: TGTGCCAGCAGTTTCGAGATCGACGGCACTAACTATGGCTACACCTTC.

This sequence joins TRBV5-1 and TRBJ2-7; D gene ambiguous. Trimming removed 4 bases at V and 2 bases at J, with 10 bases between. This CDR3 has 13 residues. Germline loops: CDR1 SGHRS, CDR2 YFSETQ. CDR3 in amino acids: CASSGEPPYEQYF. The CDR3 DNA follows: TGCGCCAGCAGCGGGGAACCTCCCTACGAGCAGTACTTC.

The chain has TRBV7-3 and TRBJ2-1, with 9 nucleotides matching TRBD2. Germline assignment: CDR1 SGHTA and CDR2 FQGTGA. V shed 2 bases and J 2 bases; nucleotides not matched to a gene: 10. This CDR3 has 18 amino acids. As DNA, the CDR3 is TGTGCCAGCAGCTTACGCCCCGGGGCGGGGGGGCCCTACAATGAGCAGTTCTTC. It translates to CASSLRPGAGGPYNEQFF.

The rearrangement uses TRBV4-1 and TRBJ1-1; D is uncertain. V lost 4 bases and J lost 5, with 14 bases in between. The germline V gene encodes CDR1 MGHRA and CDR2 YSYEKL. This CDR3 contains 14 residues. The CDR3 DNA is TGCGCCAGCAGCCTCCCAGGTGGGGATACTGAAGCTTTCTTT. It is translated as CASSLPGGDTEAFF.

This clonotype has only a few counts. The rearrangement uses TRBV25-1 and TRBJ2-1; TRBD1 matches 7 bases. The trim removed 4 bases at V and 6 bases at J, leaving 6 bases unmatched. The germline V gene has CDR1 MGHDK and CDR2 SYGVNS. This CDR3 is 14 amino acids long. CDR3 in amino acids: CASSVTGRSNEQFF. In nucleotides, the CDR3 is TGTGCCAGCAGTGTGACAGGGCGGAGCAATGAGCAGTTCTTC. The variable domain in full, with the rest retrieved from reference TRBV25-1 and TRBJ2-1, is EADIYQTPRYLVIGTGKKITLECSQTMGHDKMYWYQQDPGMELHLIHYSYGVNSTEKGDLSSESTVSRIRTEHFPLTLESARPSHTSQYLCASSVTGRSNEQFFGPGTRLTVL.

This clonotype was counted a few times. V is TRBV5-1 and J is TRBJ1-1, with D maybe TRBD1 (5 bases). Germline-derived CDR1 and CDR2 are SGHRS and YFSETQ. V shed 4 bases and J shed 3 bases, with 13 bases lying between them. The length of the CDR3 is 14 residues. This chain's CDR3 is CASSAEPGYTEAFF. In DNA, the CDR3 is TGCGCCAGCAGCGCAGAACCAGGGTACACTGAAGCTTTCTTT.

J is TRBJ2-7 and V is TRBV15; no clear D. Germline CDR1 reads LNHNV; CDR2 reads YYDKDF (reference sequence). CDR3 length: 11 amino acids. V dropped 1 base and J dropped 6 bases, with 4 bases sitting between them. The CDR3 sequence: CATSRGGEQYF. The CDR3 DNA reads TGTGCCACCAGCAGAGGGGGCGAGCAGTACTTC.

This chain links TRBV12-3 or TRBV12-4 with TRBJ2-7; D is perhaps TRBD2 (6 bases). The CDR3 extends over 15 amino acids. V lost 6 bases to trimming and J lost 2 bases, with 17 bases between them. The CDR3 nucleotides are TGTGCCAGCAGACCCCGGTTAGCGGAAACCTACGAGCAGTACTTC. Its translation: CASRPRLAETYEQYF.

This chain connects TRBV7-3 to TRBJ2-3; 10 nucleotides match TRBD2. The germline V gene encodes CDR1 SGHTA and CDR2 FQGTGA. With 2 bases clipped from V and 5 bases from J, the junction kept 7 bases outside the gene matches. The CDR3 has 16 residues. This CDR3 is CASSLLLAGAGDTQYF. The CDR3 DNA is TGTGCCAGCAGCTTACTCCTAGCGGGAGCAGGAGATACGCAGTATTTT.